The 27 T cell receptor beta chains listed next were all sequenced from one sample in a study of molecular identifiers for immune sequencing clone quantification. TCRdb re-derived calls from the PCR reads in MiXCR, one entry per CDR3 protein. The data contain around 70,000 distinct CDR3 sequences, under 20% of them singletons. Material for sequencing was naive CD8+ T cells from blood, with Jurkat cell RNA spiked in. Documented subset: FACS-sorted CD8+CD4-CCR7+CD45RA+ naive T cells. Every receptor here comes from a human donor in good health. Some libraries in this study had Jurkat cell RNA spiked in.

The chain carries TRBV6-5 and TRBJ2-5; D is unclear. This CDR3 is 14 amino acids long. The germline V gene has CDR1 MNHEY and CDR2 SVGAGI. Trimming took off 2 bases at V and 5 bases at J, with 12 bases between the two ends. The CDR3 sequence: CASSYGWGTETQYF. CDR3 bases: TGTGCCAGCAGTTACGGTTGGGGAACGGAGACCCAGTACTTC.

This clonotype was seen ten or more times. V gene TRBV20-1 combines with J gene TRBJ2-5, with TRBD2 matching over 7 bases. This CDR3 contains 16 residues. Germline assignment: CDR1 DFQATT and CDR2 SNEGSKA (reference sequence). The junction had 10 bases not matched to a gene; V was cut back by 0 bases and J by 3 bases. This chain's CDR3 is CSARDKGTNQKETQYF. CDR3 DNA sequence: TGCAGTGCTAGAGATAAGGGGACTAACCAAAAAGAGACCCAGTACTTC.

As regards this clonotype: A much larger clonotype is one base distant, so this may be a read error. V gene TRBV6-5 combines with J gene TRBJ2-1; tentatively, D is TRBD1 (7 bases). Germline V gene lookup returns CDR1 MNHEY and CDR2 SVGAGI. The CDR3 spans 12 residues. Here the CDR3 reads CASSSAQGRQSF. CDR3 DNA: TGTGCCAGCAGTTCAGCACAGGGGAGGCAGTCCTTC.

A remark on this clonotype: A read error may be the cause here, since a much bigger clone is one base away. V usage is TRBV20-1 and J usage is TRBJ1-2; D uncertain. Germline V gene data show CDR1 as DFQATT and CDR2 as SNEGSKA (reference sequence). The CDR3 totals 17 residues. CDR3 residues: CGARDLFQSGSYYGYTF. In DNA, the CDR3 is TGCGGTGCTAGAGATCTTTTCCAATCCGGGAGTTATTATGGCTACACCTTC.

This clonotype was recorded many times. The CDR3 sequence: CASSQRGTGILNEKLFF. For the CDR3, the DNA is TGTGCCAGCAGCCAGAGGGGGACAGGGATTCTTAATGAAAAACTGTTTTTT. The rearrangement joins TRBV7-9 to TRBJ1-4, with TRBD1 matching 9 bases. Trimming took 5 bases from V and 4 from J; bases not matched to a gene: 11. This CDR3 contains 17 residues. Looked up from germline, CDR1 is SEHNR and CDR2 is FQNEAQ (reference sequence).

This clonotype was counted at least ten times. The chain's CDR3 is CASSGGIANTGELFF. In DNA, the CDR3 is TGTGCCAGCAGTGGAGGGATCGCGAACACCGGGGAGCTGTTTTTT. The chain has TRBV5-4 and TRBJ2-2; a weak D match, TRBD2 (6 bases). V was shortened by 5 bases and J by 0 bases, with 11 bases between the two germline ends. The CDR3 runs 15 residues. CDR1 and CDR2 from the germline V gene are SGHNT and YYREEE (reference sequence).

Only a few counts were recorded for this clonotype. One junction end disagrees with the germline gene, perhaps due to a read error. This chain uses TRBV5-3 with TRBJ2-1, with 9 bases aligning to TRBD2. TRBV5-3 is labeled an ORF, and its function is uncertain. The CDR3 consists of 15 residues. DNA for the CDR3: TGTGCCAGCAGCTTGGATCTAGCGGGGTACAATGAGCAGTTCTTC. This gives the protein CASSLDLAGYNEQFF.

At least ten counts were recorded for this clonotype. The chain combines TRBV19 with TRBJ1-3; D ambiguous. The germline gives CDR1 LNHDA, CDR2 SQIVND (reference sequence). This CDR3 is 19 amino acids long. The germline V and J ends were trimmed by 2 bases and 1 base, with 21 bases remaining between them. CDR3 loop: CASSILVSGGVISGNTIYF. CDR3 sequence (DNA): TGTGCCAGTAGTATACTGGTATCCGGCGGGGTGATATCTGGAAACACCATATATTTT.

This clonotype was seen ten or more times. The chain employs TRBV27 and TRBJ2-1; D is unresolved. Trimming cost V 0 bases and J 5 bases, with 5 bases left between them. The CDR3 is made up of 13 amino acids. From germline, CDR1 is MNHEY and CDR2 SMNVEV (reference sequence). The CDR3: CASSLSAHNEQFF. The CDR3 bases are TGTGCCAGCAGTTTATCGGCCCACAATGAGCAGTTCTTC.

Turning to this clonotype: Because it lacks the conserved phenylalanine or tryptophan at the end, this CDR3 is likely a read error. The DNA is left out, because the CDR3 cannot be placed on it with certainty; the CDR3 is given as TCRdb lists it. The V call is TRBV7-9, the J call TRBJ2-5; the listed D gene, TRBD1, was not tested against the DNA. The CDR3 adds up to 12 amino acids, both ends counted. Germline CDR1 is SEHNR and CDR2 is FQNEAQ (reference sequence). Here the CDR3 reads CASSGQQETRYS.

This clonotype was counted ten times or more. For the CDR3, the DNA is TGTGCCAGCATGTCCTACAATGAGCAGTTCTTC. It is translated as CASMSYNEQFF. This sequence joins TRBV6-1 and TRBJ2-1; D unclear. The CDR3 length is 11 residues. Between the trimmed V and J ends, which lost 7 bases and 1 base, there was a span of 2 bases. Germline assignment: CDR1 MNHNS and CDR2 SASEGT.

This clonotype was counted many times. This sequence joins TRBV27 and TRBJ2-3; 7 nucleotides agree with TRBD2. Germline lookup yields CDR1 MNHEY and CDR2 SMNVEV (reference sequence). The ends lost 5 bases at V and 5 bases at J; junction bases unmatched: 7. CDR3 length: 14 amino acids. Written as DNA, the CDR3 is TGTGCCAGCAGTGCCTGGACTAGAGGAGATACGCAGTATTTT. It specifies CASSAWTRGDTQYF.

Many counts were recorded for this clonotype. A clone one base away is much larger, so this may be a read error. This chain joins TRBV4-1 and TRBJ2-1; 11 bases align to TRBD2. Germline-derived CDR1 and CDR2 are MGHRA and YSYEKL. The CDR3 consists of 14 residues. The CDR3 spells CTSSRPGLAVEQFF. For the CDR3, the DNA is TGCACCAGCAGCAGGCCGGGACTAGCGGTTGAGCAGTTCTTC.

This clonotype occurred many times. The genes are TRBV10-2 and TRBJ2-4, with D tentatively TRBD1 (5 bases). CDR3 length equals 13 residues. Trimming left V 6 bases short and J 5 bases short, with 11 bases between. CDR1 is WSHSY, CDR2 SAAADI, per germline. The CDR3 protein is CASRGVLQNIQYF. The CDR3 DNA sequence: TGCGCCAGCAGAGGGGTGCTTCAAAACATTCAGTACTTC.

Many counts were recorded for this clonotype. The rearrangement joins TRBV19 to TRBJ1-5; TRBD1 matches 9 bases. This CDR3 region has 18 residues. V was clipped by 3 bases and J by 0 bases; unmatched bases: 9. Germline assignment: CDR1 LNHDA and CDR2 SQIVND (reference sequence). Written as DNA, the CDR3 is TGTGCCAGTAGTATTGGGGACAGGGCCTTCTATAGCAATCAGCCCCAGCATTTT. It translates to CASSIGDRAFYSNQPQHF.

Of note for this clonotype: A much bigger clone sits one base away, suggesting this may be a read error. V gene TRBV20-1 combines with J gene TRBJ2-1; TRBD2 matches 7 bases. From germline, CDR1 is DFQATT and CDR2 SNEGSKA (reference sequence). The CDR3 covers 19 residues. V gave up 1 base and J gave up 1 base; unmatched junction bases: 16. Here the CDR3 reads CSARALKTSRSLSYNEQFF. In DNA, the CDR3 is TGCAGTGCTAGAGCTCTTAAGACTAGCAGGAGCCTTTCCTACAATGAGCAGTTCTTC.

This clonotype was observed a single time. The conserved phenylalanine or tryptophan normally closing the CDR3 is absent here, so this likely arose from a read error. The chain is built from TRBV7-9 and TRBJ2-7; D gene ambiguous. From germline, CDR1 is SEHNR and CDR2 FQNEAQ (reference sequence). The CDR3 has 13 residues. CDR3 sequence: CASNLITNHEQYY. DNA of the CDR3: TGTGCCAGCAACTTAATAACCAATCACGAGCAGTACTAC.

This clonotype was found many times. The chain links TRBV4-1 to TRBJ1-1; no clear D. Between the trimmed V and J ends, which lost 1 base and 4 bases, there was a span of 7 bases. The CDR3 has 13 amino acids. In germline, CDR1 is MGHRA, CDR2 YSYEKL. The CDR3 here is CASSQVSGTEAFF. The CDR3 DNA reads as TGCGCCAGCAGCCAAGTTTCCGGCACTGAAGCTTTCTTT.

This clonotype was detected many times. V is TRBV27 and J is TRBJ2-2; 8 bases map to TRBD1. The J segment lost 7 bases and the V segment lost 8 bases, leaving 6 bases of the junction unmatched. Germline V gene sequence: CDR1 MNHEY, CDR2 SMNVEV (reference sequence). The CDR3 is 13 amino acids. The DNA of the CDR3 is TGTGCCAGCGGTGACAGGGGCGGCGGGGAGCTGTTTTTT. The encoded protein is CASGDRGGGELFF.

This chain's CDR3 is CASSLATPNNEQFF. CDR3 DNA: TGTGCCAGCAGTCTCGCGACACCTAACAATGAGCAGTTCTTC. V gene TRBV19 combines with J gene TRBJ2-1, with unresolved D. The CDR3 contains 14 residues. Trimming removed 9 bases at V and 5 bases at J, with 17 bases between. Germline V lookup: CDR1 LNHDA, CDR2 SQIVND (reference sequence).

There are many counts of this clonotype. The V and J genes are TRBV7-2 and TRBJ2-3, with TRBD2 matching over 12 bases. Germline CDR1 SGHTA, CDR2 FQGNSA. V was pared by 4 bases and J by 6 bases, with 14 bases of the junction left unmatched. This CDR3 is built from 18 residues. The CDR3 coding sequence is TGTGCCAGCAGCTGGACTAGCGGGACGCCTTATACTTTCGATACGCAGTATTTT. It is translated as CASSWTSGTPYTFDTQYF. The whole variable domain, filled in from reference TRBV7-2 and TRBJ2-3, reads GAGVSQSPSNKVTEKGKDVELRCDPISGHTALYWYRQSLGQGLEFLIYFQGNSAPDKSGLPSDRFSAERTGGSVSTLTIQRTQQEDSAVYLCASSWTSGTPYTFDTQYFGPGTRLTVL.

In this sample, this clonotype turned up many times. The V and J genes are TRBV12-3 or TRBV12-4 and TRBJ1-2; perhaps TRBD1 as D (6 bases). Trimming shortened V by 1 base and J by 6 bases, and 12 bases separated the two germline ends. The CDR3 sequence is 14 residues long. The CDR3: CASSLGQGQNGYTF. CDR3 nucleotide sequence: TGTGCCAGCAGTTTAGGCCAGGGGCAGAATGGCTACACCTTC.

Many counts were recorded for this clonotype. J is TRBJ2-1 and V is TRBV4-3; TRBD2 matches 7 bases. Germline values: CDR1 LGHNA, CDR2 YSLEER. V shed 0 bases and J 8 bases; nucleotides not matched to a gene: 13. The CDR3 loop spans 17 amino acids. CDR3 sequence (DNA): TGCGCCAGCAGCCAAGAGCCCCCTGGCGGGAGTCTCGATGAGCAGTTCTTC. It yields the protein CASSQEPPGGSLDEQFF.

This clonotype was seen only a few times. This chain links TRBV11-2 with TRBJ2-1; 7 bases align to TRBD1. With V trimmed by 3 bases and J by 7 bases, 9 bases remained unmatched. The germline V gene encodes CDR1 SGHAT and CDR2 FQNNGV. This CDR3 is 15 amino acids long. For the CDR3, the DNA is TGTGCCAGCAGCTTTTGGAAGGGGGCCCTGAATGAGCAGTTCTTC. Amino acid sequence: CASSFWKGALNEQFF.

Regarding this clonotype: This may come from a read error, since a much larger clone is one base off. CDR3 coding DNA: TGTGCCAGCAGCTTAAGCGGGGGGTTTTCCTACGAGCAGTACTTC. It specifies CASSLSGGFSYEQYF. The gene calls are TRBV7-8 and TRBJ2-7; the match to TRBD2 covers 9 bases. V dropped 2 bases and J dropped 1; count of bases not matched to a gene: 3. The CDR3 runs 15 residues. The germline V gene has CDR1 SGHVS and CDR2 FQNEAQ.

The chain recombines TRBV9 with TRBJ1-1; a weak D match, TRBD1 (5 bases). The CDR3 loop spans 14 amino acids. Trimming removed 0 bases from V and 1 base from J, with 7 bases in between. Germline V lookup: CDR1 SGDLS, CDR2 YYNGEE. The DNA of the CDR3 is TGTGCCAGCAGCGTAGAAGGGACGAACACTGAAGCTTTCTTT. Translated: CASSVEGTNTEAFF.

This chain links TRBV6-5 with TRBJ2-7; the D gene could be TRBD1 or TRBD2 (7 bases each). V gave up 0 bases and J gave up 5 bases, with 14 bases separating them. Germline assignment: CDR1 MNHEY and CDR2 SVGAGI. This CDR3 has 15 residues. In nucleotides, the CDR3 is TGTGCCAGCAGTTACTCGGGGGGGACAGTCGACGAGCAGTACTTC. It encodes CASSYSGGTVDEQYF.